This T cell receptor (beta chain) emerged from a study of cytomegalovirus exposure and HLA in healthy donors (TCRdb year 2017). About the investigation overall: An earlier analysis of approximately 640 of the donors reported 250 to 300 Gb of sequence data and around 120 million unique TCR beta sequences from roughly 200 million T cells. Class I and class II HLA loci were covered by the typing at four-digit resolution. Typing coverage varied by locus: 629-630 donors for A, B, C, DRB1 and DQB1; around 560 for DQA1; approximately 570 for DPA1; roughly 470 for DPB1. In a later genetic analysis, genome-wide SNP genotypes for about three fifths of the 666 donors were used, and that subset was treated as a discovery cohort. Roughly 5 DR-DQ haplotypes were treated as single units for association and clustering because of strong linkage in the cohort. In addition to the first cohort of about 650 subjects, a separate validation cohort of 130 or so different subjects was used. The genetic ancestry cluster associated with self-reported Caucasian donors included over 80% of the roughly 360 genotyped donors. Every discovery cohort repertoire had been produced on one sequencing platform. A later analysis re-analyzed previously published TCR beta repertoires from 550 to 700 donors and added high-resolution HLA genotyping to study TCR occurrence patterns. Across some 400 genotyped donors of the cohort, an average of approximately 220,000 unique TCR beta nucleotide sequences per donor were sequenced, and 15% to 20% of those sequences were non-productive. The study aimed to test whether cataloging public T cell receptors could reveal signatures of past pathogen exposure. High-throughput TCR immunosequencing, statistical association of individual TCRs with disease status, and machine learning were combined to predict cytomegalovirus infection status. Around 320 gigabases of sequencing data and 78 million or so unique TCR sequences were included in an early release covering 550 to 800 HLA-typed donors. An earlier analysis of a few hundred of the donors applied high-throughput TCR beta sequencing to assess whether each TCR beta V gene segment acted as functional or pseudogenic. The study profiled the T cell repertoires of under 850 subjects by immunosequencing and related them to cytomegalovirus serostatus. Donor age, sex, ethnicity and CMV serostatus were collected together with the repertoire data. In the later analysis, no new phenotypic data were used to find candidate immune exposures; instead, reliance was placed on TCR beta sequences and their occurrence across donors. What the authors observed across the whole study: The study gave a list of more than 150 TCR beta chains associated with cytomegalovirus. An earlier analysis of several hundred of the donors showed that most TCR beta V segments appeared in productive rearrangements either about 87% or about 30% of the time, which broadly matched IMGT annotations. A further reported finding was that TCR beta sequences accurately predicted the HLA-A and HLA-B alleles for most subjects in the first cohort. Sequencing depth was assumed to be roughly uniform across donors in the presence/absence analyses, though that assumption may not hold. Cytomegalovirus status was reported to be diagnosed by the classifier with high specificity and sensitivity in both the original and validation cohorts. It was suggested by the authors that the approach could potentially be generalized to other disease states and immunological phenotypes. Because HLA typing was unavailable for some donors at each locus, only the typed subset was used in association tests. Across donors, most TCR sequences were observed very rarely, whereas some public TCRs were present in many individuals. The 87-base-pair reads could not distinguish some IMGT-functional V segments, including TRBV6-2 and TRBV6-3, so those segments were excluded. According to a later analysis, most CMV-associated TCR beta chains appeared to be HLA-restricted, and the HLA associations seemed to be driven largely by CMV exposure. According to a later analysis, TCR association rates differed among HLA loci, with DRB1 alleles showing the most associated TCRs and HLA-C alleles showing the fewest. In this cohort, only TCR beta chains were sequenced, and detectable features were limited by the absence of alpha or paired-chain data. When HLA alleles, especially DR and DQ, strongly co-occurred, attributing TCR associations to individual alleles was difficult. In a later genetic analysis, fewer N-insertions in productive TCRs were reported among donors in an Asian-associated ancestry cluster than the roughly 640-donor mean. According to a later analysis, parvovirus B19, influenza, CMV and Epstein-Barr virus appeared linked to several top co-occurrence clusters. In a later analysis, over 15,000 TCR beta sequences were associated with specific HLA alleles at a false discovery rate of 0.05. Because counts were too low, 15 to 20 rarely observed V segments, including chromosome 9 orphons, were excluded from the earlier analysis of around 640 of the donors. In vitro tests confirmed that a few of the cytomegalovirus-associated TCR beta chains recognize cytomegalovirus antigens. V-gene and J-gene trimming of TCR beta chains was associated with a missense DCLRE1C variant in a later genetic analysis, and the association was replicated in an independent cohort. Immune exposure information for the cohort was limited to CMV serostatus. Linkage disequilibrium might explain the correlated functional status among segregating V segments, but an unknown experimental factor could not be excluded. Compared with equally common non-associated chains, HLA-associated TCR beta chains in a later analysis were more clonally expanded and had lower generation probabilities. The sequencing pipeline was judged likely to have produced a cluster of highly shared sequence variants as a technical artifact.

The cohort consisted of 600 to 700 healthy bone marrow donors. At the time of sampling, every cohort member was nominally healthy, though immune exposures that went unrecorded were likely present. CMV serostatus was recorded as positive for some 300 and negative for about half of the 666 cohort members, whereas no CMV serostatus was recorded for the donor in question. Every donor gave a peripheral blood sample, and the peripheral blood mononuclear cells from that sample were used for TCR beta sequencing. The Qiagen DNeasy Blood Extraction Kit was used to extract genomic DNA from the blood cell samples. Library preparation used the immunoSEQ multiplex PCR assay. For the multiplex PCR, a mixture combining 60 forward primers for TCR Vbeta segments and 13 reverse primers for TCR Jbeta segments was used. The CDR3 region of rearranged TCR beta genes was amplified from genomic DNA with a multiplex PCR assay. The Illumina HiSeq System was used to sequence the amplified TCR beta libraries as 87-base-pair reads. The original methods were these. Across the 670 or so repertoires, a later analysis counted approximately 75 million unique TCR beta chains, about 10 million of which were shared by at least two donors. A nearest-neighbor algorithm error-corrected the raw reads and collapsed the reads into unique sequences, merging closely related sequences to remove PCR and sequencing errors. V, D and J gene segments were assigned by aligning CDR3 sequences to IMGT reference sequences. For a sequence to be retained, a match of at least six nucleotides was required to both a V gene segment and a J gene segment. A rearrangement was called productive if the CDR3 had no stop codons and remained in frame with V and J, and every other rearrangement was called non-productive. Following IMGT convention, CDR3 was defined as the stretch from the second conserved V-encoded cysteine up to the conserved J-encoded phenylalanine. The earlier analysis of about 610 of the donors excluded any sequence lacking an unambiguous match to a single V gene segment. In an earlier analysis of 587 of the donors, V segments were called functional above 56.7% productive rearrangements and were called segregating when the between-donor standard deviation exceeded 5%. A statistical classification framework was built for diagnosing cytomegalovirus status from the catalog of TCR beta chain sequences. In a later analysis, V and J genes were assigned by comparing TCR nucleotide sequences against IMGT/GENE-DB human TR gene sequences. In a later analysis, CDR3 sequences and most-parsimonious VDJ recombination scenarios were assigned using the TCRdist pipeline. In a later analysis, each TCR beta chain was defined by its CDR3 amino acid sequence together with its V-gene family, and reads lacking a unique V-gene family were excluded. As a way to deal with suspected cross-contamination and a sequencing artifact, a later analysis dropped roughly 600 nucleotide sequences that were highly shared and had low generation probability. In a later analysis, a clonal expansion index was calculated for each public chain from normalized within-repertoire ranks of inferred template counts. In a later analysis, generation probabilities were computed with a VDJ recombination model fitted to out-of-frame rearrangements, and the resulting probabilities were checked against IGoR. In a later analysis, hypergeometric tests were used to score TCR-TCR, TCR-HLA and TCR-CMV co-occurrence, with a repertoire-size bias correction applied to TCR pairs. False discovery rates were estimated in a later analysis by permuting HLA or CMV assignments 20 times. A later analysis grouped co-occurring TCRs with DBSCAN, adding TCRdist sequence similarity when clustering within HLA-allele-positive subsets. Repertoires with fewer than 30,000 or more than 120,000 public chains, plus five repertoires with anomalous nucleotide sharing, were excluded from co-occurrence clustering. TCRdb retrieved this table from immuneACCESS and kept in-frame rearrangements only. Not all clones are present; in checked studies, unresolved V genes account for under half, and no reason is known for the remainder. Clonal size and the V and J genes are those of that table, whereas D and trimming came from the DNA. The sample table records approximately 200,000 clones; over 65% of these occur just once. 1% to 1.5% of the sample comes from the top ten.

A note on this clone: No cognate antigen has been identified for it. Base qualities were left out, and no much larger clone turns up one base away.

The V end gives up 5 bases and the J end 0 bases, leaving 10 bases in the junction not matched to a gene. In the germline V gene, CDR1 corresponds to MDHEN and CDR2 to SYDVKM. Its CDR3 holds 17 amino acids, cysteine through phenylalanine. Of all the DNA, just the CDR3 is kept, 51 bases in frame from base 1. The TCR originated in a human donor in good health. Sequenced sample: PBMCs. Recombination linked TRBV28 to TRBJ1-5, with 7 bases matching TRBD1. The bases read TGTGCCAGCAGTCCGGGGGACAGTGGGTCTAGCAATCAGCCCCAGCATTTT. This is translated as CASSPGDSGSSNQPQHF.